This T cell receptor beta chain was sequenced in a study of T cell repertoires in cytomegalovirus infection. About the research overall: CMV infection plus the matching HLA type was flagged by public TCR beta signatures.

Germline V gene data show CDR1 as MNHNY and CDR2 as SVGAGI (reference sequence). Trimming at V came to 5 bases and at J to 5 bases, leaving 12 bases not matched to a gene. The CDR3 totals 16 residues. The study, taken as a whole, reports: Summed frequency of shared TCR beta families picked out CMV carriers who also had the relevant HLA.

TCRdb called the reads again in MiXCR, with one record for every CDR3 protein. This table has hundreds of thousands of distinct CDR3 sequences, approximately 25% appearing once. As to this clonotype: The antigen is not known.

The chain is built from TRBV6-6 and TRBJ2-5; 9 bases map to TRBD2. The sequence was collected from a human donor in good health (CMV status not recorded). Some clones in this sample may be carry-over from other donors' samples. Sample: CD8+ T cells from PBMCs. CDR3 DNA: TGTGCCAGCAGTACACGAAGCGGGGGGCCCGTGGAGACCCAGTACTTC. This translates into CASSTRSGGPVETQYF.